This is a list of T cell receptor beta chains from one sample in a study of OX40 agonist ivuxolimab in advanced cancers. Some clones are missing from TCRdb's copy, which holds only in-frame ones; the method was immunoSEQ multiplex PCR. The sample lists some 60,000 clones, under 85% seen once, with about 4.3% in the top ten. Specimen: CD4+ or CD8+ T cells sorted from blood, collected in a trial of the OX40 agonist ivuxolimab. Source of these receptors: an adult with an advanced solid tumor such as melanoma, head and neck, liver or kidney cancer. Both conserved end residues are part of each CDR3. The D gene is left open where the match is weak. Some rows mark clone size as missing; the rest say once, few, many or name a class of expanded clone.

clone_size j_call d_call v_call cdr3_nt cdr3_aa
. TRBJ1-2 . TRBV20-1 TGCAGTGTTACGGGGCTCTATGGCTACACCTTC CSVTGLYGYTF
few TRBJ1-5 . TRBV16 TGTGCCAGCAGCCAATCCGGCCAGGGCAATCAGCCCCAGCATTTT CASSQSGQGNQPQHF
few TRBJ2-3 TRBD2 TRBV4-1 TGCGCCAGCAGCCAAGAAGTTGACGGGGGGAGCACAGATACGCAGTATTTT CASSQEVDGGSTDTQYF
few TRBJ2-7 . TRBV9 TGTGCCAGCAGCGTCGGTCGGGGCCTAGGGGATTCATCTGAGCAGTACTTC CASSVGRGLGDSSEQYF
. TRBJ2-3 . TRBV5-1 TGCGCCAGCAGCTTGGTCGACCCAGATACGCAGTATTTT CASSLVDPDTQYF
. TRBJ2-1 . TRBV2 TGTGCCAGCTCGCCGCTACCCTACAATGAGCAGTTCTTC CASSPLPYNEQFF
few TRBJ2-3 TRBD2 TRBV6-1 TGTGCCAGCAGTGAATTCGGGACTAGCAAAGATACGCAGTATTTT CASSEFGTSKDTQYF
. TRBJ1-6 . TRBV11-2 TGTGCCAGCACCCTCGGAACCAGCCATAATTCACCCCTCCACTTT CASTLGTSHNSPLHF
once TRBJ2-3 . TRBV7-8 TGTGCCAGCAGCTCCAGACGAGTCACAGATACGCAGTATTTT CASSSRRVTDTQYF
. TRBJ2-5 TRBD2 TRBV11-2 TGTGCCAGCAGCCTACACTCTAGCGGCCAAGAGACCCAGTACTTC CASSLHSSGQETQYF
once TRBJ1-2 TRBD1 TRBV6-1 TGTGCCAGCAGTGCCTCCGGGACAGGGAATAACTATGGCTACACCTTC CASSASGTGNNYGYTF
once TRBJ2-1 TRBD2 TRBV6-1 TGTGCCAGCAGTGTCGGGCGGATTAGCGGGGGCCCTTCCTACAATGAGCAGTTCTTC CASSVGRISGGPSYNEQFF
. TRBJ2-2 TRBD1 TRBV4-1 TGCGCCAGCAGCCAAGGACAGGGATGGACCGGGGAGCTGTTTTTT CASSQGQGWTGELFF
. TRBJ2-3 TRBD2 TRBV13 TGTGCCAGCAGCTTAGGCGGGGGGGGCACAGATACGCAGTATTTT CASSLGGGGTDTQYF
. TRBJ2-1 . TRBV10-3 TGTGCCATCAGTGAGTCGGTCAATGAGCAGTTCTTC CAISESVNEQFF
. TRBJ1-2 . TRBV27 TGTGCCAGCAGTTTTGGTCGCAGCTTGGCTGGCTACACCTTC CASSFGRSLAGYTF
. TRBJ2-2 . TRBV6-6 TGTGCCAGCAGTTACAGGGAAGCCGGGGAGCTGTTTTTT CASSYREAGELFF
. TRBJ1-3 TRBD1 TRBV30 TGTGCCTCGACAGGGTTCGGAAACACCATATATTTT CASTGFGNTIYF
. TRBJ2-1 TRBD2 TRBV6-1 TGTGCCAGCAGAACCATGGGGGGGGAGTACGATGAGCAGTTCTTC CASRTMGGEYDEQFF
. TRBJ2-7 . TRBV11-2 TGTGCCAGCAGCCAGCCCCAGGGTCGGTACGAGCAGTACTTC CASSQPQGRYEQYF
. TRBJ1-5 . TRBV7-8 TGTGCCAGCAGCCTCAGCTATCAGCCCCAGCATTTT CASSLSYQPQHF
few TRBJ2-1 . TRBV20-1 TGCAGTGCTGATAACAATGAGCAGTTCTTC CSADNNEQFF
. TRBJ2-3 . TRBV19 TGTGCCAGTAGTATAGAGAACAGACCTAGCACAGATACGCAGTATTTT CASSIENRPSTDTQYF
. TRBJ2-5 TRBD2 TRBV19 TGTGCCAGTAGTGTGAGACGGGAGGTGGAGACCCAGTACTTC CASSVRREVETQYF
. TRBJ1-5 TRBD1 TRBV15 TGTGCCACCAGCAGAGATCTAAGGACAGGGCGCAATCAGCCCCAGCATTTT CATSRDLRTGRNQPQHF
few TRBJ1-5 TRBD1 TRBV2 TGTGCCAGCAGTGAATCAAGGGGGCGCAGTCAGCCCCAGCATTTT CASSESRGRSQPQHF
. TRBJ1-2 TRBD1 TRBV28 TGTGCCAGCAGTTCGTCGGGGACAGACTATGGCTACACCTTC CASSSSGTDYGYTF
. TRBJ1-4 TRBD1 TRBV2 TGTACCAGCAGTGATGGACAGGGGGCGGGTGAAAAACTGTTTTTT CTSSDGQGAGEKLFF
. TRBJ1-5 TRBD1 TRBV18 TGTGCCAGCTCCCCCGGGACAGAGGGGTTAGCCCAGCATTTT CASSPGTEGLAQHF
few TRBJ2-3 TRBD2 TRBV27 TGTGCCAGCTCATTGAGCGGGGGGAACACAGATACGCAGTATTTT CASSLSGGNTDTQYF
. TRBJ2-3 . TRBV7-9 TGTGCCAGCAGCTCCGACACGGGGACCATCACGGATACGCAGTATTTT CASSSDTGTITDTQYF
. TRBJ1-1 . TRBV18 TGTGCCAGCTCATCTACAGGGAGGACTGAAGCTTTCTTT CASSSTGRTEAFF
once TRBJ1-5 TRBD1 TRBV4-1 TGCGCCAGCAGCCAAGGACAGGGGCGAAATCAGCCCCAGCATTTT CASSQGQGRNQPQHF
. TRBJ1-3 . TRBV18 TGTGCCAGCTCACCTGGGTTGGACACCATATATTTT CASSPGLDTIYF
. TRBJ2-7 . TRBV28 TGTGCCAGCAAACCCTGGGGTGGCGAGCAGTACTTC CASKPWGGEQYF
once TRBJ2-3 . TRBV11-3 TGTGCCAGCAGCTCCCGTCACGATACGCAGTATTTT CASSSRHDTQYF
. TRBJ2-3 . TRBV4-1 TGCGCCAGCAGCACCTCGAGGCTAGTTGGCCCAGATACGCAGTATTTT CASSTSRLVGPDTQYF
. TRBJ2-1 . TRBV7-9 TGTGCCAGCAGCTTAGAATCGCCGGGGGAGCAGTTCTTC CASSLESPGEQFF
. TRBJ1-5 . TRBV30 TGTGCCTGGAGCCGGGACACGGGCCTGGGTAGCAATCAGCCCCAGCATTTT CAWSRDTGLGSNQPQHF
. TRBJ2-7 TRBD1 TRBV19 TGTGCCAGTCAAAAAACACCCGGGACAGGGGGCGGCGAGCAGTACTTC CASQKTPGTGGGEQYF
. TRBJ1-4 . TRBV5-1 TGCGCCAGCAGCTCGCTGGGGGCAACTAATGAAAAACTGTTTTTT CASSSLGATNEKLFF